Sequencing of this T cell receptor (beta chain) was carried out in a study of cytomegalovirus exposure and HLA in healthy donors (dated by TCRdb to 2017 to 2019). Study-level background: According to an earlier analysis of around 600 of the donors, about 179 million T cells yielded over 90 million unique TCR beta sequences and approximately 300 Gb of sequence data. Roughly 300 gigabases of sequencing data and some 85 million unique TCR sequences were included in an early release covering 550 to 800 HLA-typed donors. The genetic ancestry cluster associated with self-reported Caucasian donors included 81% of the 398 genotyped donors. The study aimed to test whether cataloging public T cell receptors could reveal signatures of past pathogen exposure. The study used immunosequencing to profile the T cell repertoires of several hundred subjects and linked those repertoires to cytomegalovirus serostatus. In addition to the first cohort of hundreds of subjects, a separate validation cohort of 120 different subjects was used. To predict cytomegalovirus infection status, the study combined high-throughput TCR immunosequencing, statistical association of individual TCRs with disease status, and machine learning. In a later analysis, previously published TCR beta repertoires from several hundred donors were re-analyzed and high-resolution HLA genotyping was added so that TCR occurrence patterns could be studied. Rather than using new phenotypic data, the later analysis identified candidate immune exposures from TCR beta sequences and from how often those sequences occurred across donors. In an earlier analysis of 587 of the donors, high-throughput TCR beta sequencing was used to judge whether each TCR beta V gene segment behaved as functional or pseudogenic. Alongside the repertoire data, information on donor age, sex, ethnicity and CMV serostatus was compiled. Genome-wide SNP genotypes for about 65% of the 666 donors were used in a later genetic analysis, which treated that subset as a discovery cohort. All discovery cohort repertoires had been generated using a single sequencing platform. HLA typing covered class I and class II loci at four-digit resolution. Typing coverage differed by locus: A, B, C, DRB1 and DQB1 were typed in about 620-630 donors, DQA1 in 522, DPA1 in some 570, and DPB1 in 450 to 480. About five DR-DQ haplotypes were handled as single units for association and clustering, since linkage in the cohort was strong. Across around 400 genotyped donors of the cohort, an average of approximately 240,000 unique TCR beta nucleotide sequences per donor were sequenced, and roughly a sixth of those sequences were non-productive.

Reading from cysteine to phenylalanine, the CDR3 counts 14 amino acids. The kept DNA is CDR3 alone, 42 bases in frame from the first base. CDR1 and CDR2 (SEHNR, FQNEAQ) derive from the germline V gene (reference sequence). Libraries were made using the immunoSEQ multiplex PCR assay. For the multiplex PCR, a mixture combining 60 forward primers for TCR Vbeta segments and 13 reverse primers for TCR Jbeta segments was used. The CDR3 region of rearranged TCR beta genes was amplified from genomic DNA by a multiplex PCR assay. On the Illumina HiSeq System, the amplified TCR beta libraries were sequenced as 87-base-pair reads. The authors' analysis ran thus. In a later analysis, tens of millions of unique TCR beta chains were counted across the 500 to 850 repertoires, and approximately 11 million of these chains were shared by at least two donors. A nearest-neighbor algorithm error-corrected the raw reads and collapsed the reads into unique sequences, merging closely related sequences to remove PCR and sequencing errors. To assign V, D and J gene segments, CDR3 sequences were aligned to IMGT reference sequences. For a sequence to be retained, a match of at least six nucleotides to both a V gene segment and a J gene segment was required. Rearrangements were classified as productive when the CDR3 lacked stop codons and remained in frame with V and J, and all other rearrangements were classified as non-productive. CDR3 was defined by IMGT convention, running from the second conserved V-encoded cysteine to the conserved J-encoded phenylalanine. The earlier analysis of about 570 of the donors excluded any sequence lacking an unambiguous match to a single V gene segment. In an earlier analysis of about 590 of the donors, a V segment was called functional when productive rearrangements were above 56.7%, and segregating when the standard deviation between donors exceeded 5%. A statistical classification framework was built to diagnose cytomegalovirus status from the catalog of TCR beta chain sequences. In a later analysis, V and J genes were assigned by comparing TCR nucleotide sequences against IMGT/GENE-DB human TR gene sequences. The TCRdist pipeline was used in a later analysis to assign CDR3 sequences and most-parsimonious VDJ recombination scenarios. In a later analysis, each TCR beta chain was defined by its CDR3 amino acid sequence together with its V-gene family, and reads without a unique V-gene family were excluded. To address suspected cross-contamination and a sequencing artifact, a later analysis removed 450 to 700 highly shared, low-generation-probability nucleotide sequences. In a later analysis, a clonal expansion index was calculated for each public chain from normalized within-repertoire ranks of inferred template counts. A later analysis computed generation probabilities with a VDJ recombination model fitted to out-of-frame rearrangements, and checked the results against IGoR. Hypergeometric tests were used in a later analysis to score TCR-TCR, TCR-HLA and TCR-CMV co-occurrence, with a repertoire-size bias correction applied to the TCR pairs. To estimate false discovery rates, a later analysis permuted the HLA or CMV assignments 20 times. In a later analysis, co-occurring TCRs were grouped with DBSCAN, and TCRdist sequence similarity was added when clustering was performed within HLA-allele-positive subsets. Repertoires with fewer than 30,000 or more than 120,000 public chains, plus five repertoires with anomalous nucleotide sharing, were excluded from co-occurrence clustering. What TCRdb holds here is the immuneACCESS table cut down to in-frame rearrangements. Part of the clones is not present; checked against another copy, under half of the missing clones reflect an unresolved V gene, and the others are unexplained. V and J calls plus clone size are reproduced from that table; the DNA served to infer D and trimming. The sample has approximately 77,000 clones on record, around 66% of them singletons. The top ten clonotypes cover 4.9% of the sample.

In regard to this clone: The antigen this receptor binds is unknown. Germline and junction disagree at one end, which may indicate a read error.

On the study overall, not on this receptor specifically: The earlier analysis of 587 of the donors excluded seventeen rarely observed V segments, including chromosome 9 orphons, because counts were too low. A later genetic analysis reported fewer N-insertions in productive TCRs among donors in an Asian-associated ancestry cluster than the roughly 700-donor mean. Sequencing depth was assumed to be roughly uniform across donors in the presence/absence analyses, though that assumption may not hold. In a later analysis, HLA-associated TCR beta chains showed more clonal expansion and lower generation probabilities than non-associated chains that were equally common. An earlier analysis of roughly 570 of the donors showed that most TCR beta V segments appeared in productive rearrangements either about 87% or about 30% of the time, which broadly matched IMGT annotations. Three of the identified cytomegalovirus-associated TCR beta chains were confirmed in vitro to be specific for cytomegalovirus antigens. The classifier was reported to diagnose cytomegalovirus status with high specificity and sensitivity in both the original cohort and the validation cohort. Because HLA typing was unavailable for some donors at each locus, only the typed subset was used in association tests. A further reported finding was that TCR beta sequences accurately predicted the HLA-A and HLA-B alleles for most subjects in the first cohort. The 87-base-pair reads could not distinguish some IMGT-functional V segments, including TRBV6-2 and TRBV6-3, so those segments were excluded. In this cohort, only TCR beta chains were sequenced, and detectable features were limited by the absence of alpha or paired-chain data. Immune exposure information for the cohort was limited to CMV serostatus. Strong co-occurrence of HLA alleles, especially DR and DQ, made assigning TCR associations to individual alleles difficult. A cluster of highly shared sequence variants was judged likely to represent a technical artifact of the sequencing pipeline. Across donors, most TCR sequences were observed very rarely, whereas some public TCRs were present in many individuals. In a later analysis, most CMV-associated TCR beta chains were found to appear HLA-restricted, with HLA associations seemingly driven largely by CMV exposure. A later analysis associated 16,951 TCR beta sequences with specific HLA alleles at a false discovery rate of 0.05. An association between a missense DCLRE1C variant and V-gene and J-gene trimming of TCR beta chains was found in a later genetic analysis and replicated in an independent cohort. A later analysis found that TCR association rates varied across HLA loci, with DRB1 alleles showing the most associated TCRs and HLA-C alleles the fewest. The study listed 150 to 200 TCR beta chains as associated with cytomegalovirus. According to a later analysis, parvovirus B19, influenza, CMV and Epstein-Barr virus appeared linked to several top co-occurrence clusters. Linkage disequilibrium might explain the correlated functional status among segregating V segments, but an unknown experimental factor could not be ruled out. According to the authors, the approach could potentially be generalized to other disease states and immunological phenotypes.

The cohort comprised some 730 healthy bone marrow donors. All cohort members were sampled while nominally healthy, although unrecorded immune exposures were likely present. The donor tested CMV seropositive and was one of the 289 seropositive cohort members. A peripheral blood sample was provided by each donor, and peripheral blood mononuclear cells were used for TCR beta sequencing. Genomic DNA extraction from the blood cell samples was performed with the Qiagen DNeasy Blood Extraction Kit. The sequenced sample was PBMCs. The receptor was derived from a man aged 55 to 70 in good health and CMV-seropositive. Here the chain combines TRBV7-9 and TRBJ1-6; the D segment cannot be called with confidence. The CDR3 region: CSSTLDGINSPLHF. Here is the DNA: TGTTCCAGCACCCTCGACGGGATTAATTCACCCCTCCACTTT.